This section outlines one TCR beta chain sequence together with its context. A much larger clone sits a single nucleotide away, making a read error possible. The conserved final phenylalanine or tryptophan is absent from the CDR3, which likely points to a read error. This sample's RNA came from whole unsorted tissue. The normal lung tissue was taken more than 3 cm from the tumor edge. The data stem from a study of tumor and adjacent non-tumor tissue in lung cancer. The library came from three nested PCR rounds adapted from ARM-PCR protocols. Each CDR3 protein is one row after TCRdb ran MiXCR on the multiplex PCR reads. The sample has about 50,000 distinct CDR3 sequences, roughly 69% seen once. The TCR originated in a woman aged 60-70 years with non-small cell lung cancer. Sequenced material: distant non-tumor lung tissue.

In nucleotides, the CDR3 is TGTGCCAGCAGTGGGATACCAGGGGGAGGTACGCAGTATTCT. Translation: CASSGIPGGGTQYS. The gene calls are TRBV6-1 and TRBJ2-3, with D maybe TRBD1 (7 bases). CDR1 and CDR2 from the germline V gene are MNHNS and SASEGT. V lost 4 bases and J 8 bases, leaving 16 bases between the germline ends. The CDR3 totals 14 residues.